A single T cell receptor (beta chain) is shown here with its context. The entry originates in a study of blood T cell repertoires in COVID-19. About the research overall: COVID-19 samples from acute and convalescent phases originated in the United States, Italy and Spain. PBMCs, B-cell-depleted T cells, or T cells were the source of the cDNA or gDNA that made up the material.

CDR1 is SEHNR and CDR2 is FQNEAQ in the germline V gene (reference sequence). Trimming at V came to 3 bases and at J to 9 bases, leaving 6 bases not matched to a gene. This CDR3 has 15 amino acids. Original processing methods: Estimates of nucleated cell counts were drawn from the amplification of reference gene primers. Assay used: immunoSEQ multiplex PCR; TCRdb lists only in-frame clones, some missing. That table supplies the V and J calls and clone size; D and trimming were determined from the DNA. The sample lists 150,000 to 200,000 clones, about 87% seen once, with more than 1.5% in the top ten.

Material: peripheral blood. This TCR was sampled from a woman aged 50 to 60 with acute or convalescent COVID-19. V usage is TRBV7-9 and J usage is TRBJ1-6, with 9 bases lining up with TRBD1. In DNA form, the CDR3 reads TGTGCCAGCAGCTTTCTGACAGGGGGTGGTTCACCCCTCCACTTT. Translation gives CASSFLTGGGSPLHF.